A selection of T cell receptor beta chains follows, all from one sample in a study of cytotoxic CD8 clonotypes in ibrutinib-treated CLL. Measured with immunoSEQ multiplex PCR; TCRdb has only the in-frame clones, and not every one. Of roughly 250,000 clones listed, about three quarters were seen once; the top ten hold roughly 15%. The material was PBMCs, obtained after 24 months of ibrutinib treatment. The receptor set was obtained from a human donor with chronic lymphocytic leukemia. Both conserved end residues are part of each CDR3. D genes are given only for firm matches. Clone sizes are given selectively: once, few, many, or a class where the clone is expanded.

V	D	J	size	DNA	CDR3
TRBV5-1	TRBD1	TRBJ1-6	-	TGCGCCAGCAGTACCGACAGGGCCTTTGATTCACCCCTCCACTTT	CASSTDRAFDSPLHF
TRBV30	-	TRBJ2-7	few	TGTGCCTGGAGACGTCGGTACGAGCAGTACTTC	CAWRRRYEQYF
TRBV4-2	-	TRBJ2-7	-	TGTGCCAGCAGCCAAGGTCCAGGGGAGAGCTACGAGCAGTACTTC	CASSQGPGESYEQYF
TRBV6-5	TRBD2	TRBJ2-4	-	TGTGCCAGCAGTTACTCGACTAGCGCTCAAAACATTCAGTACTTC	CASSYSTSAQNIQYF
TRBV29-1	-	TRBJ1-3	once	TGCAGCGTTGAATCCTCTTCAACGGTTTTCTCTGGAAACACCATATATTTT	CSVESSSTVFSGNTIYF
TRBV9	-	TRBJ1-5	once	TGTGCCAGCAGCCCCCAGGGGACTAGCAATCAGCCCCAGCATTTT	CASSPQGTSNQPQHF
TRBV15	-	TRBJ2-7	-	TGTGCCACCAGCAGAGCCAGCGGAGGGTACGAGCAGTACTTC	CATSRASGGYEQYF
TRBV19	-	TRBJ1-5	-	TGTGCCAGTAGTTCGGGACATCCTGTAAATCAGCCCCAGCATTTT	CASSSGHPVNQPQHF
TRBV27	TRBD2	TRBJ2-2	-	TGTGCCACGAAGGGACTAGCGGGAGTGGGTTGGGGCACCGGGGAGCTGTTTTTT	CATKGLAGVGWGTGELFF
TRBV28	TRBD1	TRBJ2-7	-	TGTGCCAGCAGTTTAGGGGGGACAGGGATATACGAGCAGTACTTC	CASSLGGTGIYEQYF
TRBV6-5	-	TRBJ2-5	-	TGTGCCACTGGCGTGAGTGGGGAGACCCAGTACTTC	CATGVSGETQYF
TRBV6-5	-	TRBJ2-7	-	TGTGCCAGCAGTTACTCCTCCGGGGGGCAAACGTACGAGCAGTACTTC	CASSYSSGGQTYEQYF
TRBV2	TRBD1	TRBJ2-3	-	TGTGCCAGCAAGGGGACAGGGGGTTCAAGGGATACGCAGTATTTT	CASKGTGGSRDTQYF
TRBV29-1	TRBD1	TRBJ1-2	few	TGCAGCGTTCTCATGGACAGGGTCGGAGGCTACACCTTC	CSVLMDRVGGYTF
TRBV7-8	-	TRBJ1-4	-	TGTGCCAGCAGCCCCAATCTTGGGGATGAAAAACTGTTTTTT	CASSPNLGDEKLFF
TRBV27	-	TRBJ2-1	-	TGTGCCAGCAGTTTACTTACTGTCAATGAGCAGTTCTTC	CASSLLTVNEQFF
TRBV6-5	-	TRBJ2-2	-	TGTGCCAGCAGCCGACGGGACACCGGGGAGCTGTTTTTT	CASSRRDTGELFF
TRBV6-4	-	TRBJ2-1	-	TGTGCCAGCAGTCTCCGGGAGTGGAATGAGCAGTTCTTC	CASSLREWNEQFF
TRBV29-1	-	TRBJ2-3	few	TGCAGCGTCAACCCCGGGGGAAGCACAGATACGCAGTATTTT	CSVNPGGSTDTQYF
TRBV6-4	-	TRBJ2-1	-	TGTGCCAGCAGTGGGGGAGTAGGTGAGCAGTTCTTC	CASSGGVGEQFF
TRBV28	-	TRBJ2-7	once	TGTGCCAGCACTCCTACAGGGATCTACGAGCAGTACTTC	CASTPTGIYEQYF
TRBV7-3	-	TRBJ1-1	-	TGTGCCAGCAGCTCCTCCACTGGGTTCAACACTGAAGCTTTCTTT	CASSSSTGFNTEAFF
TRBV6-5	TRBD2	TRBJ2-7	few	TGTGCCAGCACCCCCTGGGGGGGCGAGCAGTACTTC	CASTPWGGEQYF
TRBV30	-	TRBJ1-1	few	TGTGCCTGGAGTTTTACGGGGGAAGCTTTCTTT	CAWSFTGEAFF
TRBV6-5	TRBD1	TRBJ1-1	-	TGTGCCAGCAGTTACTCGGGACAGGGGAACACTGAAGCTTTCTTT	CASSYSGQGNTEAFF
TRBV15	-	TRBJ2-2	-	TGTGCCACCAGCAGATCCGTCCAGGGGTTGGGGGAGCTGTTTTTT	CATSRSVQGLGELFF
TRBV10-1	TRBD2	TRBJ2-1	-	TGCGCCAGCAGTGGTCAACTAGCGGGGCGGAATGAGCAGTTCTTC	CASSGQLAGRNEQFF
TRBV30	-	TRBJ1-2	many	TGTGCCTGGAGGGAGGCACCTGACTATGGCTACACCTTC	CAWREAPDYGYTF
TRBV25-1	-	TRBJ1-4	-	TGTGCCAGCAGTGCGGACAGAACAACTAATGAAAAACTGTTTTTT	CASSADRTTNEKLFF
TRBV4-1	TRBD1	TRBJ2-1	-	TGCGCCAGCAGCCAAGAAATTGGCGAGGGGGCAGCCTACAATGAGCAGTTCTTC	CASSQEIGEGAAYNEQFF
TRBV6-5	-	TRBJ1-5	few	TGTGCCAGCAGCCGCCGGGAGGGAGGCAATCAGCCCCAGCATTTT	CASSRREGGNQPQHF
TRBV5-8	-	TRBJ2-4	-	TGTGCCAGCAGCTTGTTACTAGCCAAAAACATTCAGTACTTC	CASSLLLAKNIQYF
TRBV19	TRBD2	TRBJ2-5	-	TGTGCCAGTAGTATTTCTCGTCTAGCGGAAGAGACCCAGTACTTC	CASSISRLAEETQYF
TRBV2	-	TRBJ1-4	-	TGTGCCAGCAGTAAACAAGGGGTAATCATGGAAAAACTGTTTTTT	CASSKQGVIMEKLFF
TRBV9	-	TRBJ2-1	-	TGTGCCAGCAGCGTAGCCGGGCTAGCTAACAATGAGCAGTTCTTC	CASSVAGLANNEQFF
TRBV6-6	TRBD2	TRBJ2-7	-	TGTGCCAGCAGCCTCCTAGCGGGAAGTTACGAGCAGTACTTC	CASSLLAGSYEQYF
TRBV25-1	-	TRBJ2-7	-	TGTGCCAGCAGTGGAGACAGTCGCGGCTCCTACGAGCAGTACTTC	CASSGDSRGSYEQYF
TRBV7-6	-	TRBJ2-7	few	TGTGCCAGCAGCTTAGGACAGGACCCCTACGAGCAGTACTTC	CASSLGQDPYEQYF
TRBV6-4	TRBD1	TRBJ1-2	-	TGTGCCACCCGGGACAGGTTTTCCGATGGCTACACCTTC	CATRDRFSDGYTF
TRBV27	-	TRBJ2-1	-	TGTGCCAGCAGTTTAACCCCCCTAGTGACCAATGGGCAGTTCTTC	CASSLTPLVTNGQFF
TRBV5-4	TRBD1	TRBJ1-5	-	TGTGCCAGCAGCTTTGGGACAGGGGACCAGCCCCAGCATTTT	CASSFGTGDQPQHF
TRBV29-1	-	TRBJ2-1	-	TGCAGCGTTGAGTCGGGCTTTCCCCGACGTGAGCAGTTCTTC	CSVESGFPRREQFF
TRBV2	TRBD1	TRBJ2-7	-	TGTGCCAACAGGGGGCCACTATACGAGCAGTACTTC	CANRGPLYEQYF
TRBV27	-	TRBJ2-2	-	TGTGCCAGCAGTTTAGAGACACACACCGGGGAGCTGTTTTTT	CASSLETHTGELFF
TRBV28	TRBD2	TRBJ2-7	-	TGTGCCAGCAGTCCCCAGACTAGCCTGCCGGGGGAGCAGTACTTC	CASSPQTSLPGEQYF
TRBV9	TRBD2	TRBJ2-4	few	TGTGCCAGCAGTGACGCACCACGCGGGGGGGACATTCAGTACTTC	CASSDAPRGGDIQYF
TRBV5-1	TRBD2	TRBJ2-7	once	TGCGCCAGCAGTTTGTCTAGCGGGGGTAATTACGAGCAGTACTTC	CASSLSSGGNYEQYF
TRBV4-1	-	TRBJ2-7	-	TGCGCCAGCAGCCAAGAGCCCAGGGCCCACGAGCAGTACTTC	CASSQEPRAHEQYF
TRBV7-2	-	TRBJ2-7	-	TGTGCCAGCAGCTTAGCGCATGGGCAATCCTACGAGCAGTACTTC	CASSLAHGQSYEQYF
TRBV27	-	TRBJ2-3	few	TGTGCCAGCAGCTGGGGCGGCGGGAGCACAGATACGCAGTATTTT	CASSWGGGSTDTQYF
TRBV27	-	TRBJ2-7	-	TGTGCCAGCAGTTTTGGAGACGAGCAGTACTTC	CASSFGDEQYF
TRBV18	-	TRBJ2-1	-	TGTGCCAGCTCACCAAAACAGGTTTTTGAGATGAATGAGCAGTTCTTC	CASSPKQVFEMNEQFF
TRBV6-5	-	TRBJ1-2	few	TGTGCCAGCAGCGGGGGGTCTGGCTACACCTTC	CASSGGSGYTF
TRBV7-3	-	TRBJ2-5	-	TGTGCCAGCAGTTTAACGGGGAAAGAGACCCAGTACTTC	CASSLTGKETQYF
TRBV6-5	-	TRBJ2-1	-	TGTGCCAGCAGTTACTCCCCCCAGAACAATGAGCAGTTCTTC	CASSYSPQNNEQFF
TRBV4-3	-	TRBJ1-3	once	TGCGCCAGCAGCCAAGATCTGAGCTCTGGAAACACCATATATTTT	CASSQDLSSGNTIYF
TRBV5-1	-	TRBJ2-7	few	TGCGCCAGCAGCTTGTTAAGCGGACAATCCTACGAGCAGTACTTC	CASSLLSGQSYEQYF
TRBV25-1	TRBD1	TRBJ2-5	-	TGTGCCAGCAGTGCTCCGGACAGGGGAGAGACCCAGTACTTC	CASSAPDRGETQYF